The 27 T cell receptor beta chains listed next were all sequenced from one sample in a study of radiation and T cells in renal cell carcinoma. The repertoire was sequenced with immunoSEQ multiplex PCR; TCRdb's copy has only in-frame clones and lacks some. The table records 15,000 to 20,000 clones, approximately 51% of them present only once. The treatment is: 15 Gy SBRT to primary tumor, nephrectomy 4 weeks later. This specimen was tumor tissue, taken from a patient whose treatment included radiotherapy and nephrectomy. All receptors come from a woman aged 55-70 years with renal cell carcinoma.

The rearrangement joins TRBV2 to TRBJ1-5; D not resolved. The CDR3 has 13 amino acids. Germline V gene sequence: CDR1 SNHLY, CDR2 FYNNEI. V was pared by 4 bases and J by 2 bases, with 6 bases between. The CDR3 loop reads CASSVGRNQPQHF. In nucleotides, the CDR3 is TGTGCCAGCAGTGTTGGGCGCAATCAGCCCCAGCATTTT.

With respect to this clone: This probably arose from a read error, given a far larger clone one base away. The gene calls are TRBV5-1 and TRBJ2-7; TRBD1 matches at 7 bases. This CDR3 comprises 15 residues. Germline trimming cut 2 bases from V and 3 bases from J; bases unmatched to any gene: 8. Germline V gene lookup returns CDR1 SGHRS and CDR2 YFSETQ. The DNA for the CDR3 is TGCGCCAGCAGCTTAGAAGGGGGCGGGTACTACGAGCAGTACTTC. Translation: CASSLEGGGYYEQYF.

The V gene is TRBV13, the J gene TRBJ2-5; D ambiguous. The CDR3 has 12 amino acids. With 6 bases removed from V and 3 bases from J, the gap between germline ends came to 8 bases. Looked up from germline, CDR1 is PRHDT and CDR2 is FYEKMQ (reference sequence). The CDR3 region is CASSGLEETQYF. In DNA, the CDR3 is TGTGCCAGCAGTGGCCTTGAAGAGACCCAGTACTTC.

The chain joins TRBV5-1 to TRBJ1-3; tentative D call: TRBD1 (5 bases). Looked up from germline, CDR1 is SGHRS and CDR2 is YFSETQ. The V gene lost 1 base and the J gene lost 4 bases, with 24 bases spanning the gap. This CDR3 has 19 amino acids. CDR3 amino acids: CASSLSVGSWGDHGNTIYF. CDR3 nucleotides: TGCGCCAGCAGCTTGAGCGTAGGCTCCTGGGGGGATCACGGAAACACCATATATTTT. The variable domain in full, with the rest retrieved from reference TRBV5-1 and TRBJ1-3, is KAGVTQTPRYLIKTRGQQVTLSCSPISGHRSVSWYQQTPGQGLQFLFEYFSETQRNKGNFPGRFSGRQFSNSRSEMNVSTLELGDSALYLCASSLSVGSWGDHGNTIYFGEGSWLTVV.

The CDR3 region is CASSLRGPNTEAFF. CDR3 bases: TGTGCCAGCAGCTTGAGGGGGCCGAACACTGAAGCTTTCTTT. The chain has TRBV7-2 and TRBJ1-1; 7 bases align to TRBD1. The germline V gene encodes CDR1 SGHTA and CDR2 FQGNSA. The CDR3 sequence is 14 residues long. Unmatched junction bases numbered 2, after V lost 3 bases and J lost 1 base. Drawing the rest from reference TRBV7-2 and TRBJ1-1, the complete variable domain is GAGVSQSPSNKVTEKGKDVELRCDPISGHTALYWYRQSLGQGLEFLIYFQGNSAPDKSGLPSDRFSAERTGGSVSTLTIQRTQQEDSAVYLCASSLRGPNTEAFFGQGTRLTVV.

The rearrangement links TRBV7-2 to TRBJ2-7; 7 bases match TRBD2. Germline lookup yields CDR1 SGHTA and CDR2 FQGNSA. Trimming removed 5 bases from V and 3 bases from J; junction bases left unmatched: 7. The CDR3 length is 14 residues. The CDR3 spells CASSPRDYFYEQYF. CDR3 sequence (DNA): TGTGCCAGCAGCCCTAGGGACTACTTCTACGAGCAGTACTTC.

This sequence joins TRBV27 and TRBJ1-4; 7 bases align to TRBD1. V lost 5 bases, J lost 4 bases, and 10 bases stayed unmatched. This CDR3 has 16 amino acids. Looked up from germline, CDR1 is MNHEY and CDR2 is SMNVEV (reference sequence). The CDR3 loop is CASSAATGASNEKLFF. The CDR3 DNA is TGTGCCAGCAGTGCCGCCACAGGGGCGAGTAATGAAAAACTGTTTTTT.

As regards this clone: Given a far larger clone just one base away, this is likely a sequencing read error. This chain links TRBV5-6 with TRBJ1-2; the D gene is possibly TRBD1 (5 bases). Germline CDR1 SGHDT, CDR2 YYEEEE. The V end lost 3 bases, the J end lost 0 bases, and 18 bases lay between the germline ends. The CDR3 has 17 residues. This CDR3 is CASSSAPRTFSNYGYTF. In nucleotides, the CDR3 is TGTGCCAGCAGCTCAGCACCTCGGACATTTTCTAACTATGGCTACACCTTC. The variable domain in full, completed from reference TRBV5-6 and TRBJ1-2, reads DAGVTQSPTHLIKTRGQQVTLRCSPKSGHDTVSWYQQALGQGPQFIFQYYEEEERQRGNFPDRFSGHQFPNYSSELNVNALLLGDSALYLCASSSAPRTFSNYGYTFGSGTRLTVV.

This clone occurred a few times. The chain recombines TRBV5-1 with TRBJ2-1, with a weak D call TRBD2 (7 bases). Germline CDR1 SGHRS, CDR2 YFSETQ. Trimming left V 2 bases short and J 3 bases short, with 12 bases between. The CDR3 runs 15 residues. CDR3 loop: CASSLQGGNYNEQFF. Here the CDR3 DNA reads TGCGCCAGCAGCTTACAGGGAGGGAACTACAATGAGCAGTTCTTC.

In its sample, this clone ranks as medium-sized. The CDR3 coding sequence is TGTGCCAGCCGGGGAGGGGGCCCCGGTGACACTGAAGCTTTCTTT. It specifies CASRGGGPGDTEAFF. The V and J genes are TRBV27 and TRBJ1-1, with 7 bases identical to TRBD1. The CDR3 has 15 amino acids. Looked up from germline, CDR1 is MNHEY and CDR2 is SMNVEV (reference sequence). The ends lost 8 bases at V and 3 bases at J; junction bases unmatched: 12.

As to this clone: A far larger clone is just one base off, so this is likely a read error. DNA of the CDR3: TGCGCCAGCAGCTTGGCCGGAGGGCCGACTGAAGCTTTCTTT. Translated, it gives CASSLAGGPTEAFF. J is TRBJ1-1 and V is TRBV4-1; D uncertain. Germline V gene lookup returns CDR1 MGHRA and CDR2 YSYEKL. Trimming took off 5 bases at V and 5 bases at J, with 15 bases between the two ends. CDR3 length: 14 residues.

This clone was counted many times. The chain is built from TRBV15 and TRBJ1-4; D not certain. CDR1 LNHNV and CDR2 YYDKDF come from the germline V gene (reference sequence). The V gene lost 2 bases and the J gene lost 0 bases, with 7 bases spanning the gap. This CDR3 region has 15 residues. In DNA, the CDR3 is TGTGCCACCAGCAGATCTGCAACAACTAATGAAAAACTGTTTTTT. Its translation is CATSRSATTNEKLFF.

This sequence joins TRBV4-1 and TRBJ1-2; D perhaps matches TRBD1 (5 bases). Trimming pared 8 bases from V and 0 bases from J, leaving 13 bases between. This CDR3 has 14 amino acids. Germline lookup yields CDR1 MGHRA and CDR2 YSYEKL. Here the CDR3 DNA reads TGCGCCAGCGTCGAGGACACCACTAACTATGGCTACACCTTC. This codes for CASVEDTTNYGYTF.

CDR3: CASSASSRFNNSPLHF. The CDR3 coding sequence is TGCGCCAGCAGCGCATCGTCGAGATTCAATAATTCACCCCTCCACTTT. The rearrangement joins TRBV5-1 to TRBJ1-6; D is ambiguous. Per germline, CDR1 SGHRS and CDR2 YFSETQ. This CDR3 spans 16 amino acids. The V gene lost 4 bases and the J gene lost 5 bases, with 16 bases spanning the gap.

The rearrangement uses TRBV19 and TRBJ2-7; 9 positions agree with TRBD1. V shed 5 bases and J 5 bases; nucleotides not matched to a gene: 10. Germline CDR1 LNHDA, CDR2 SQIVND (reference sequence). This CDR3 is built from 15 residues. CDR3 amino acids: CASSLPGTGSNEQYF. The CDR3 DNA sequence: TGTGCCAGTAGTTTGCCCGGGACAGGGAGCAACGAGCAGTACTTC.

This clone has only a few counts. The chain combines TRBV6-1 with TRBJ2-3, with unresolved D. This CDR3 contains 15 residues. Germline loops: CDR1 MNHNS, CDR2 SASEGT. V lost 4 bases, J lost 2 bases, and 13 bases lay in between. As DNA, the CDR3 is TGTGCCAGCAGTGCTTCTCGCCCGAACACAGATACGCAGTATTTT. Its translation: CASSASRPNTDTQYF.

The chain carries TRBV28 and TRBJ2-3; 8 bases match TRBD2. Per germline, CDR1 MDHEN and CDR2 SYDVKM. After removal of 6 bases from V and 1 base from J, the junction contained 9 bases not matched to a gene. The CDR3 sequence is 16 residues long. The DNA for the CDR3 is TGTGCCAGCAGAGCTAAAGCGGGAGTACGCACAGATACGCAGTATTTT. This sequence encodes CASRAKAGVRTDTQYF. Full variable domain (outside the CDR3, taken from reference TRBV28 and TRBJ2-3): DVKVTQSSRYLVKRTGEKVFLECVQDMDHENMFWYRQDPGLGLRLIYFSYDVKMKEKGDIPEGYSVSREKKERFSLILESASTNQTSMYLCASRAKAGVRTDTQYFGPGTRLTVL.

The table lists this clone with many counts. This rearrangement joins TRBV4-3 to TRBJ1-1, with D hard to call. V lost 0 bases to trimming and J lost 5 bases, with 10 bases between them. The CDR3 runs to 14 residues. Germline V gene sequence: CDR1 LGHNA, CDR2 YSLEER. The chain's CDR3 is CASSQEGRGTEAFF. As DNA, the CDR3 is TGCGCCAGCAGCCAAGAGGGCCGGGGAACTGAAGCTTTCTTT.

The chain uses TRBV9 and TRBJ1-4, with D possibly TRBD1 on 6 matching bases. Germline loops: CDR1 SGDLS, CDR2 YYNGEE. The CDR3 is made up of 15 amino acids. V was trimmed by 4 bases and J by 8 bases, leaving 18 bases between them. The CDR3 DNA is TGTGCCAGCAGCATTACAGGGTTAGGGTCCGAAAAACTGTTTTTT. The encoded protein is CASSITGLGSEKLFF.

This clone has just a few counts. This chain uses TRBV29-1 with TRBJ1-2; TRBD1 matches at 8 bases. The CDR3 length is 11 residues. Unmatched junction bases numbered 6, after V lost 6 bases and J lost 9 bases. Germline CDR1 and CDR2: SQVTM and ANQGSEA. The CDR3 loop reads CSVEDRASYTF. CDR3 nucleotide sequence: TGCAGCGTCGAGGACAGGGCAAGCTACACCTTC.

V usage is TRBV30 and J usage is TRBJ1-1; D is uncertain. The CDR3 runs 14 residues. V was shortened by 2 bases and J by 4 bases, with 14 bases between the two germline ends. CDR1 is GTSNPN and CDR2 is SVGIG in the germline V gene (reference sequence). CDR3 protein: CAWSYYRAPTEAFF. CDR3 DNA: TGTGCCTGGAGTTACTACCGGGCCCCCACTGAAGCTTTCTTT. The variable domain in full, with the rest retrieved from reference TRBV30 and TRBJ1-1, is SQTIHQWPATLVQPVGSPLSLECTVEGTSNPNLYWYRQAAGRGLQLLFYSVGIGQISSEVPQNLSASRPQDRQFILSSKKLLLSDSGFYLCAWSYYRAPTEAFFGQGTRLTVV.

This chain links TRBV28 with TRBJ2-1; maybe TRBD2 (5 bases). Trimming cost V 5 bases and J 4 bases, with 15 bases left between them. From germline, CDR1 is MDHEN and CDR2 SYDVKM. The CDR3 has 15 residues. CDR3 residues: CASSHTPGEYNEQFF. The CDR3 DNA sequence: TGTGCCAGCAGTCATACCCCCGGGGAGTACAATGAGCAGTTCTTC.

By its share, this clone is medium-sized (0.01 to 0.1%). The chain joins TRBV9 to TRBJ1-2, with 7 bases that match TRBD1. Losses at the gene ends were 3 bases for V and 1 base for J; bases not matched to a gene: 6. The CDR3 is 15 amino acids. CDR1 is SGDLS, CDR2 YYNGEE, per germline. CDR3 protein: CASSAGQEYNYGYTF. The CDR3 DNA reads as TGTGCCAGCAGCGCCGGACAGGAGTATAACTATGGCTACACCTTC.

The gene calls are TRBV6-5 and TRBJ2-3, with a tentative D call TRBD1 (6 bases). The CDR3 contains 14 residues. Germline assignment: CDR1 MNHEY and CDR2 SVGAGI. V was shortened by 5 bases and J by 2 bases, with 11 bases between the two germline ends. CDR3 loop: CASSTTGFTDTQYF. CDR3 nucleotides: TGTGCCAGCAGTACGACAGGTTTCACAGATACGCAGTATTTT.

The chain links TRBV2 to TRBJ1-2, with 9 bases aligning to TRBD1. Unmatched junction bases numbered 7, after V lost 9 bases and J lost 2 bases. This CDR3 spans 14 amino acids. The germline gives CDR1 SNHLY, CDR2 FYNNEI. CDR3 residues: CASTQGAENYGYTF. As DNA, the CDR3 is TGTGCCAGTACACAGGGGGCTGAGAACTATGGCTACACCTTC. Filled out from reference TRBV2 and TRBJ1-2, the complete variable domain reads EPEVTQTPSHQVTQMGQEVILRCVPISNHLYFYWYRQILGQKVEFLVSFYNNEISEKSEIFDDQFSVERPDGSNFTLKIRSTKLEDSAMYFCASTQGAENYGYTFGSGTRLTVV.

This clone was picked up a small number of times. The chain combines TRBV28 with TRBJ2-2; D not certain. Germline V gives CDR1 MDHEN, CDR2 SYDVKM. Deletions cut 6 bases from V and 1 base from J, with 9 bases between. The CDR3 sequence is 14 residues long. The CDR3 nucleotides are TGTGCCAGCAGGAACACCTTGAACACCGGGGAGCTGTTTTTT. Translated: CASRNTLNTGELFF.

This clone is a singleton in its sample. The chain combines TRBV27 with TRBJ1-3; tentatively, D is TRBD1 (6 bases). V lost 0 bases, J lost 1 base, and 7 bases lay in between. The CDR3 spans 15 residues. Germline V lookup: CDR1 MNHEY, CDR2 SMNVEV (reference sequence). The CDR3 bases are TGTGCCAGCAGTTTATCCAGGGGATCTGGAAACACCATATATTTT. Protein sequence: CASSLSRGSGNTIYF.